Below are 28 T cell receptor beta chains sequenced from a single sample in a study of shared clonotypes between healthy human individuals. The protocol was immunoSEQ multiplex PCR, while the TCRdb copy is restricted to in-frame clones and leaves out a portion. Of around 340,000 clones in the sample, around 70% were seen once. Material: memory CD4+ T cells sorted from blood. Stated subset: CD45RA-negative fraction. The source is a man aged 25-45 years in good health.

This clone was observed once. V and J are TRBV6-5 and TRBJ1-2; tentatively, D is TRBD1 (6 bases). V was clipped by 4 bases and J by 2 bases, with 8 bases between them. The CDR3 runs 13 residues. Germline CDR1 reads MNHEY; CDR2 reads SVGAGI. The CDR3 DNA follows: TGTGCCAGCAGTTTTACAGGGAACTATGGCTACACCTTC. The encoded protein is CASSFTGNYGYTF.

This chain links TRBV29-1 with TRBJ2-7; D remains unclear. V was shortened by 4 bases and J by 5 bases, with 12 bases between the two germline ends. CDR3 size: 12 residues. Germline V gene sequence: CDR1 SQVTM, CDR2 ANQGSEA. CDR3 in amino acids: CSVGGTPDEQYF. The DNA for the CDR3 is TGCAGCGTTGGGGGAACACCCGACGAGCAGTACTTC.

CDR3 residues: CASSVADGISYEQYF. The CDR3 bases are TGTGCCAGCAGCGTAGCTGATGGGATATCCTACGAGCAGTACTTC. The chain couples TRBV9 to TRBJ2-7; D remains unclear. The V and J ends lost 0 bases and 1 base respectively, with 11 bases between them. CDR3 length: 15 residues. Germline CDR1 and CDR2: SGDLS and YYNGEE.

V usage is TRBV18 and J usage is TRBJ1-4; 9 bases are a match to TRBD1. This CDR3 region has 15 residues. The V gene end was trimmed by 5 bases and the J gene end by 5 bases; junction bases not matched to a gene: 6. Germline V gives CDR1 KGHSH, CDR2 LQKENI. The CDR3 DNA sequence: TGTGCCAGCTCATTCTTGGGACAGGGAAATGAAAAACTGTTTTTT. The encoded protein is CASSFLGQGNEKLFF.

The chain uses TRBV7-7 and TRBJ2-3; 12 bases are a match to TRBD2. This CDR3 region has 16 residues. Germline V gene data show CDR1 as SSHAT and CDR2 as FNYEAQ (reference sequence). The junction had 9 bases not matched to a gene; V was cut back by 5 bases and J by 6 bases. In nucleotides, the CDR3 is TGTGCCAGCAGCCCGCGACTAGCGGGAGTCGGGGATACGCAGTATTTT. Amino acids: CASSPRLAGVGDTQYF.

The chain recombines TRBV6-1 with TRBJ1-1; D is unresolved. CDR1 is MNHNS, CDR2 SASEGT, per germline. V gave up 4 bases and J gave up 10 bases, with 16 bases separating them. This CDR3 spans 13 amino acids. For the CDR3, the DNA is TGTGCCAGCAGTGTTCTCCGGACCCTCGGAGCTTTCTTT. It is translated as CASSVLRTLGAFF.

This clone appeared once. The same CDR3 can be traced to other DNA sequences in this sample. The chain has TRBV7-9 and TRBJ1-5, with a possible D match to TRBD1 (5 bases). The CDR3 sequence is 13 residues long. Trimming left V 5 bases short and J 7 bases short, with 12 bases between. Germline CDR1 is SEHNR and CDR2 is FQNEAQ (reference sequence). The CDR3 protein is CASSPGGNQPQHF. In DNA, the CDR3 is TGTGCCAGCAGCCCGGGGGGTAACCAGCCCCAGCATTTT.

This clone has just a few counts. The J gene is TRBJ2-6, the V gene TRBV19; 12 bases are shared with TRBD2. V shed 6 bases and J 4 bases; nucleotides not matched to a gene: 7. The CDR3 consists of 17 residues. Germline CDR1 is LNHDA and CDR2 is SQIVND (reference sequence). The CDR3 DNA follows: TGTGCCAGTAGAAAACTAGCGGGAGGAACGGGGGCCAACGTCCTGACTTTC. Protein sequence: CASRKLAGGTGANVLTF.

V usage is TRBV9 and J usage is TRBJ2-5; 8 bases line up with TRBD1. J was trimmed by 4 bases and V by 4 bases; bases with no gene match: 12. Germline V lookup: CDR1 SGDLS, CDR2 YYNGEE. The CDR3 consists of 16 residues. Here the CDR3 reads CASSSRQGWFPETQYF. CDR3 nucleotide sequence: TGTGCCAGCAGCAGTCGACAGGGGTGGTTTCCAGAGACCCAGTACTTC.

The gene calls are TRBV6-1 and TRBJ1-1, with a tentative D call TRBD1 (5 bases). CDR3 length: 15 amino acids. V lost 9 bases and J 1 base, leaving 18 bases between the germline ends. Per the germline V gene, CDR1 is MNHNS and CDR2 is SASEGT. The CDR3 nucleotides read TGTGCCAGTGGGGCAACGGGGCAGGGGAACACTGAAGCTTTCTTT. Its protein is CASGATGQGNTEAFF.

This chain connects TRBV9 to TRBJ2-3; TRBD2 matches 8 bases. The junction had 6 bases not matched to a gene; V was cut back by 3 bases and J by 0 bases. CDR3 size: 16 residues. Germline values: CDR1 SGDLS, CDR2 YYNGEE. CDR3 residues: CASSGRASGSTDTQYF. The CDR3 DNA follows: TGTGCCAGCAGCGGACGAGCTAGCGGGAGCACAGATACGCAGTATTTT.

This clone has only a few counts. The chain links TRBV28 to TRBJ1-1; no clear D. V lost 7 bases to trimming and J lost 5 bases, with 8 bases between them. The CDR3 has 11 amino acids. Germline-derived CDR1 and CDR2 are MDHEN and SYDVKM. The DNA for the CDR3 is TGTGCCAGCACGGTAAGGACTGAAGCTTTCTTT. Translated, it gives CASTVRTEAFF.

The chain combines TRBV7-9 with TRBJ2-1; TRBD2 agrees at 11 bases. V was pared by 5 bases and J by 0 bases, with 9 bases of the junction left unmatched. The CDR3 loop spans 18 amino acids. The germline CDR1 and CDR2 sequences are SEHNR and FQNEAQ (reference sequence). CDR3 region: CASSTSGSSGSSYNEQFF. Written as DNA, the CDR3 is TGTGCCAGCAGCACTAGCGGGAGCTCGGGGAGCTCCTACAATGAGCAGTTCTTC.

The J gene is TRBJ1-5, the V gene TRBV2; the match to TRBD1 covers 9 bases. The ends lost 5 bases at V and 5 bases at J; junction bases unmatched: 7. Germline lookup yields CDR1 SNHLY and CDR2 FYNNEI. This CDR3 region has 15 residues. CDR3 nucleotides: TGTGCCAGCAGTACCGGGACAGGGCACCATCAGCCCCAGCATTTT. This encodes CASSTGTGHHQPQHF.

The sample holds one count of this clone. The rearrangement joins TRBV5-4 to TRBJ2-1; 9 bases match TRBD2. Germline values: CDR1 SGHNT, CDR2 YYREEE (reference sequence). The V gene end was trimmed by 4 bases and the J gene end by 5 bases; junction bases not matched to a gene: 10. This CDR3 has 16 residues. The CDR3 bases are TGTGCCAGCAGCGCCGTAGCGGGAGTAAGCCACAATGAGCAGTTCTTC. It translates to CASSAVAGVSHNEQFF.

This clone has a single count. V and J are TRBV9 and TRBJ2-7, with 8 bases lining up with TRBD1. Trimming took 4 bases from V and 6 from J; bases not matched to a gene: 6. The germline V gene has CDR1 SGDLS and CDR2 YYNGEE. This CDR3 is 13 amino acids long. Here the CDR3 DNA reads TGTGCCAGCAGCCTCGAGACAGGGGTCGAGCAGTACTTC. It translates to CASSLETGVEQYF. The variable domain in full, completed from reference TRBV9 and TRBJ2-7, reads DSGVTQTPKHLITATGQRVTLRCSPRSGDLSVYWYQQSLDQGLQFLIQYYNGEERAKGNILERFSAQQFPDLHSELNLSSLELGDSALYFCASSLETGVEQYFGPGTRLTVT.

V and J are TRBV30 and TRBJ2-7; tentatively, D is TRBD1 (8 bases). The CDR3 extends over 15 amino acids. V lost 3 bases, J lost 9 bases, and 24 bases lay in between. From germline, CDR1 is GTSNPN and CDR2 SVGIG (reference sequence). CDR3 DNA sequence: TGTGCCTGGAGCCGAACAGGGGGGGCGTTTGCTGGGCAGTACTTC. Its translation is CAWSRTGGAFAGQYF. Drawing the rest from reference TRBV30 and TRBJ2-7, the complete variable domain is SQTIHQWPATLVQPVGSPLSLECTVEGTSNPNLYWYRQAAGRGLQLLFYSVGIGQISSEVPQNLSASRPQDRQFILSSKKLLLSDSGFYLCAWSRTGGAFAGQYFGPGTRLTVT.

The V call is TRBV5-1, the J call TRBJ2-5; 9 bases agree with TRBD1. J gave up 4 bases and V 3 bases, and 7 bases lay outside the gene matches. CDR1 SGHRS and CDR2 YFSETQ come from the germline V gene. The CDR3 sequence is 15 residues long. The CDR3 DNA reads TGCGCCAGCAGCTCCGGGACAGGGTATGGAGAGACCCAGTACTTC. Protein product: CASSSGTGYGETQYF. Looking up the rest from reference TRBV5-1 and TRBJ2-5 gives the full variable domain: KAGVTQTPRYLIKTRGQQVTLSCSPISGHRSVSWYQQTPGQGLQFLFEYFSETQRNKGNFPGRFSGRQFSNSRSEMNVSTLELGDSALYLCASSSGTGYGETQYFGPGTRLLVL.

The gene calls are TRBV30 and TRBJ2-1; TRBD2 might be the D (5 bases). With 1 base removed from V and 4 bases from J, the gap between germline ends came to 17 bases. Germline CDR1 is GTSNPN and CDR2 is SVGIG (reference sequence). The CDR3 has 16 residues. The CDR3 nucleotides are TGTGCCTGGAGTGATTCATCAGCGGTCGGTTACAATGAGCAGTTCTTC. Protein sequence: CAWSDSSAVGYNEQFF.

The rearrangement uses TRBV19 and TRBJ2-5, with 7 bases identical to TRBD1. V was pared by 4 bases and J by 2 bases, with 1 base of the junction left unmatched. This CDR3 is 13 amino acids long. Germline V gene lookup returns CDR1 LNHDA and CDR2 SQIVND (reference sequence). Here the CDR3 reads CASSRTGQETQYF. The CDR3 DNA is TGTGCCAGTAGTAGGACAGGACAAGAGACCCAGTACTTC.

The J gene is TRBJ2-1, the V gene TRBV6-1, with a possible D match to TRBD1 (6 bases). This CDR3 spans 14 amino acids. V lost 2 bases and J lost 6, with 11 bases in between. CDR1 MNHNS and CDR2 SASEGT come from the germline V gene. CDR3 region: CASSERGSINEQFF. The CDR3 region has the DNA TGTGCCAGCAGTGAAAGGGGGTCTATCAATGAGCAGTTCTTC.

In this sample, this clone turned up many times. Other DNA sequences of this sample code for an identical CDR3. The chain joins TRBV2 to TRBJ2-2; D may be TRBD1 (6 bases). CDR3 length: 14 residues. Per germline, CDR1 SNHLY and CDR2 FYNNEI. V was cut by 5 bases and J by 2 bases, with 9 bases left in between. The CDR3 spells CASSLGGNTGELFF. CDR3 DNA sequence: TGTGCCAGCAGTCTAGGGGGTAACACCGGGGAGCTGTTTTTT.

This clone occurred a few times. This chain joins TRBV5-1 and TRBJ1-4, with 9 bases lining up with TRBD1. CDR3 size: 15 residues. Trimming removed 4 bases from V and 7 bases from J; junction bases left unmatched: 8. Germline V gives CDR1 SGHRS, CDR2 YFSETQ. The CDR3 nucleotides are TGCGCCAGCAGCGCCGCCGGGACAGGGAGTGAAAAACTGTTTTTT. It is translated as CASSAAGTGSEKLFF.

V is TRBV29-1 and J is TRBJ1-2; D remains ambiguous. Germline CDR1 reads SQVTM; CDR2 reads ANQGSEA. The CDR3 extends over 13 amino acids. V lost 0 bases to trimming and J lost 7 bases, with 12 bases between them. The CDR3 DNA sequence: TGCAGCGTTGAAGATCATGGGCAGCGTGGCTACACCTTC. Its protein product is CSVEDHGQRGYTF. The full variable domain, in which reference TRBV29-1 and TRBJ1-2 provide the parts outside the CDR3, is SAVISQKPSRDICQRGTSLTIQCQVDSQVTMMFWYRQQPGQSLTLIATANQGSEATYESGFVIDKFPISRPNLTFSTLTVSNMSPEDSSIYLCSVEDHGQRGYTFGSGTRLTVV.

The chain employs TRBV11-3 and TRBJ2-7, with 10 positions matching TRBD1. V was pared by 2 bases and J by 7 bases, with 8 bases of the junction left unmatched. Germline V lookup: CDR1 SGHNT, CDR2 YENEEA. This CDR3 contains 15 residues. In DNA form, the CDR3 reads TGTGCCAGCAGCTTAACCGGGACAGGGGTGTTAGAGCAGTACTTC. Translation: CASSLTGTGVLEQYF.

This chain links TRBV19 with TRBJ2-1; D is perhaps TRBD1 or TRBD2 (6 bases each). The CDR3 is made up of 15 amino acids. From germline, CDR1 is LNHDA and CDR2 SQIVND (reference sequence). The ends were cut back, 3 bases at V and 4 bases at J, with 13 bases in the middle. CDR3: CASSMGGTRYNEQFF. In DNA, the CDR3 is TGTGCCAGTAGTATGGGGGGCACGAGGTACAATGAGCAGTTCTTC.

The chain links TRBV2 to TRBJ2-7; 7 positions match TRBD2. The CDR3 covers 14 residues. V gave up 6 bases and J gave up 5 bases; unmatched junction bases: 10. Per germline, CDR1 SNHLY and CDR2 FYNNEI. CDR3: CASRQGGSPDEQYF. The CDR3 DNA sequence: TGTGCCAGCAGGCAGGGCGGGAGTCCCGACGAGCAGTACTTC. The full variable domain, completed using reference TRBV2 and TRBJ2-7, is EPEVTQTPSHQVTQMGQEVILRCVPISNHLYFYWYRQILGQKVEFLVSFYNNEISEKSEIFDDQFSVERPDGSNFTLKIRSTKLEDSAMYFCASRQGGSPDEQYFGPGTRLTVT.

V is TRBV6-5 and J is TRBJ2-1; TRBD2 aligns across 10 bases. In germline, CDR1 is MNHEY, CDR2 SVGAGI. This CDR3 has 16 amino acids. The V segment lost 4 bases and the J segment 4 bases; nucleotides outside the gene matches: 7. The CDR3 DNA reads TGTGCCAGCAGTTCCGCTAGCGGGAGAATTTACAATGAGCAGTTCTTC. Its protein product is CASSSASGRIYNEQFF.